This is a list of T cell receptor beta chains from one sample in a study of cytomegalovirus exposure and HLA in healthy donors. Here immunoSEQ multiplex PCR was the method, and the copy in TCRdb shows in-frame clones only, minus some. The sample gives under 200,000 clones, roughly 79% of which show up once; about 2.1% is in the top ten. Material: PBMCs. These receptors all stem from a woman younger than 45 in good health and CMV-seropositive. Each CDR3 is given without its conserved first and last residue.

J,length,V,CDR3
TRBJ1-1,11,TRBV6-5,ASSYSPDTEAF
TRBJ1-1,12,TRBV5-1,ASSVMSMNTEAF
TRBJ1-1,11,TRBV29-1,SVDYRSGTEAF
TRBJ2-3,11,TRBV6-6,ASDRGAGDTQY
TRBJ2-1,15,TRBV18,ASSPPSSSGGYNEQF
TRBJ2-3,13,TRBV7-2,ASSLGGQITDTQY
TRBJ1-2,11,TRBV6-5,ASSIPGSTGYT
TRBJ2-7,12,TRBV29-1,SVVSQTGAYEQY
TRBJ2-3,13,TRBV18,ASSPKTGWADTQY
TRBJ2-3,14,TRBV28,ASSADRGWYTDTQY
NA,13,TRBV5-6,ASSLGGSGKGEQY
TRBJ2-7,10,TRBV6-1,ASSGTPREQY
TRBJ1-1,11,TRBV28,ASSFLTGSEAF
TRBJ2-3,12,TRBV6-5,ASSIRESTDTQY
TRBJ2-3,14,TRBV10-3,AISELASGSTDTQY
TRBJ2-1,20,TRBV4-3,ASSQDRGAIINHSNPYDEQF
TRBJ1-2,13,TRBV27,ASSSPGQGAPGYT
TRBJ2-1,11,TRBV6-6,ASNRGVVDEQF
TRBJ2-7,10,TRBV27,ASSSRGYEQY
TRBJ2-1,13,TRBV30,AWSVRAGVINEQF
TRBJ1-2,10,TRBV2,ASSQGNYGYT
TRBJ2-1,13,TRBV27,ASSPKTGAINEQF
TRBJ2-1,14,TRBV7-8,ASSLGRLAGATGWF
TRBJ1-4,12,TRBV15,ATSRDPDEGKLF
TRBJ2-4,11,TRBV5-6,ASSILAKNIQY
TRBJ2-3,13,TRBV4-1,ASSQEAHSTDTQY
TRBJ2-7,11,TRBV5-4,ASTPGQGYEQY
TRBJ1-3,11,TRBV30,AWREGAGNTIY
TRBJ1-1,15,TRBV6-1,ASSERWGGQMNTEAF
TRBJ2-1,16,TRBV27,ASSARPHSGGPYNEQF
TRBJ2-7,11,TRBV10-3,AISVGRAYEQY
TRBJ1-2,13,TRBV9,ASSVDSQGYYGYT
TRBJ2-1,13,TRBV7-8,ASSFDSGLAGGGL
TRBJ2-1,13,TRBV6-5,ASSYSAGGPYEQF
TRBJ1-5,13,TRBV4-1,ASSQGQGARQPQH
TRBJ1-2,12,TRBV19,ASSGQGAFEGYT
TRBJ2-1,12,TRBV18,ASSPNSVAGEQF
TRBJ1-2,12,TRBV6-5,ASRSSGTVYGYT
TRBJ1-5,10,TRBV27,ASSLQGGPQH
TRBJ2-3,12,TRBV7-2,ASRPDRNTDTQY
TRBJ2-7,14,TRBV7-2,ASSLGLAGGPDEQY
TRBJ1-5,14,TRBV7-2,ASSFGQGVPWQPQH